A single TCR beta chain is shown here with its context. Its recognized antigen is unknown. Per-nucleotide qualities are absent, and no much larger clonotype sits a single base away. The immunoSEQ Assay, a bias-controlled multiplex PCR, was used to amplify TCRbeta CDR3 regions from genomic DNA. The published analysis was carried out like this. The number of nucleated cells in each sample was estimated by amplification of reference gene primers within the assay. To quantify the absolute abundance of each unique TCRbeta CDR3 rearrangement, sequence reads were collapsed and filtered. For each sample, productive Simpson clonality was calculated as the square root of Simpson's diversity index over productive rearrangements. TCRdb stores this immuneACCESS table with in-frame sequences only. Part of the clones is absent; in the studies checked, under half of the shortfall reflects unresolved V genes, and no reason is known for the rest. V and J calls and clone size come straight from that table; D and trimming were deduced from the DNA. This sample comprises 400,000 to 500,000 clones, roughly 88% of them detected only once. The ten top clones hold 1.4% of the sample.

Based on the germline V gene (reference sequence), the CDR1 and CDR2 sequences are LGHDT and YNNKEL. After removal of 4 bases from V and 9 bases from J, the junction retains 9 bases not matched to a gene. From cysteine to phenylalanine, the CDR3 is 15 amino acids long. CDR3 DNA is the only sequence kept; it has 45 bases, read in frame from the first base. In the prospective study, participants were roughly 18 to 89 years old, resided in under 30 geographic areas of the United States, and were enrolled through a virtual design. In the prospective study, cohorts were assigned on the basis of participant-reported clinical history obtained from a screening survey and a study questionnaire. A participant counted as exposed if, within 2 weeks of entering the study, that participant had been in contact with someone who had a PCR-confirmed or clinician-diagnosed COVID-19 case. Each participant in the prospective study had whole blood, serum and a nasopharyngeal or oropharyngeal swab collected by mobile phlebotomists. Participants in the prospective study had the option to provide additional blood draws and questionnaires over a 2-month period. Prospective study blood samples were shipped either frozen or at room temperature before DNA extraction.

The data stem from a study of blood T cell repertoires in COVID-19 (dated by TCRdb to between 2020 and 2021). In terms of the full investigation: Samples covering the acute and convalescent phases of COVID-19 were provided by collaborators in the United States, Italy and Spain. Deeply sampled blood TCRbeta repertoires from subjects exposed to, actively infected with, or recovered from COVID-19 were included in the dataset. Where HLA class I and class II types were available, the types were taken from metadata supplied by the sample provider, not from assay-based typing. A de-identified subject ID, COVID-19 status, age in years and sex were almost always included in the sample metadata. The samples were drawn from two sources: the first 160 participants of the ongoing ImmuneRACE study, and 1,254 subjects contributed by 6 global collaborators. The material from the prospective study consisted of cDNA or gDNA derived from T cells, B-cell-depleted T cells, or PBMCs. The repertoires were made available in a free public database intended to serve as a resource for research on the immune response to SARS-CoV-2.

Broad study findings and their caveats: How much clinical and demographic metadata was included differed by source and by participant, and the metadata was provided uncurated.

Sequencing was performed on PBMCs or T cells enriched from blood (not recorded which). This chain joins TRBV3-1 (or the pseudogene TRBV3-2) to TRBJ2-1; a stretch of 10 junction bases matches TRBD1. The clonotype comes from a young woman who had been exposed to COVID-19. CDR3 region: CASSLGQGGPREQFF. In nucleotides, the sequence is TGTGCCAGCAGCCTCGGACAGGGGGGGCCTCGTGAGCAGTTCTTC.